This is a list of T cell receptor beta chains from one sample in a study of response to subunit inactivated influenza vaccine. TCRdb passed the RT-PCR reads through MiXCR, listing each CDR3 protein once. Here the sample spans about 830,000 distinct CDR3 sequences, under 20% being singletons. This specimen consisted of PBMCs from blood, obtained 5 to 6 days after vaccination. The receptors derive from a man between 45 and 60 years old who received an inactivated influenza vaccine. CDR3s include the opening cysteine and the closing phenylalanine or tryptophan. The D gene is left open where the match is weak. Rows give clone size only sometimes, using once, few, many, or a class for an expanded clone.

D	J	size	V	CDR3	DNA
.	TRBJ2-7	.	TRBV28	CASSFRQERDEQYF	TGTGCCAGCAGTTTCCGACAGGAGCGTGACGAGCAGTACTTC
.	TRBJ2-2	.	TRBV7-8	CASSSYSGTGELFF	TGTGCCAGCAGCTCCTATTCAGGCACCGGGGAGCTGTTTTTT
TRBD2	TRBJ2-5	many	TRBV6-1	CASSRTSGLETQYF	TGTGCCAGCAGCAGGACTAGCGGGTTAGAGACCCAGTACTTC
.	TRBJ2-7	.	TRBV20-1	CSARDVGSLHEQYF	TGCAGTGCTAGAGATGTAGGGAGCCTCCACGAGCAGTACTTC
.	TRBJ1-2	.	TRBV20-1	CSANDWLGIYGYTF	TGCAGTGCTAATGACTGGCTGGGGATCTATGGCTACACCTTC
.	TRBJ2-3	.	TRBV20-1	CSARDLVGGTVGDTQYF	TGCAGTGCTAGAGATCTGGTGGGAGGTACAGTGGGGGATACGCAGTATTTT
.	TRBJ2-1	many	TRBV5-6	CASSLSRAEQFF	TGTGCCAGCAGCTTGTCCCGTGCTGAGCAGTTCTTC
TRBD1	TRBJ1-5	.	TRBV10-3	CAISQQGDQPQHF	TGTGCCATCAGTCAACAGGGGGATCAGCCCCAGCATTTT
.	TRBJ2-1	many	TRBV10-3	CAISESRTNEQFF	TGTGCCATCAGTGAGTCCAGAACTAATGAGCAGTTCTTC
.	TRBJ2-4	.	TRBV5-1	CASSLSGIAKNIQYF	TGCGCCAGCAGCTTGTCGGGGATAGCCAAAAACATTCAGTACTTC
.	TRBJ2-1	few	TRBV14	CASSLMDNEQFF	TGTGCCAGCAGCCTGATGGACAATGAGCAGTTCTTC
.	TRBJ2-6	.	TRBV9	CASSVDVNSGANVLTF	TGTGCCAGCAGCGTAGACGTAAATTCTGGGGCCAACGTCCTGACTTTC
TRBD1	TRBJ2-7	once	TRBV7-2	CASSPRQGFTYEQYF	TGTGCCAGCAGCCCCCGACAGGGATTTACCTACGAGCAGTACTTC
.	TRBJ2-5	once	TRBV27	CASSPGTFRGETQYF	TGTGCCAGCAGTCCTGGGACATTTAGAGGAGAGACCCAGTACTTC
TRBD1	TRBJ1-2	few	TRBV27	CASSFDARGPSSGGYTF	TGTGCCAGCAGTTTTGACGCCAGGGGGCCTAGTTCCGGTGGCTACACCTTC
.	TRBJ2-1	.	TRBV18	CASSPPWPGRGVYEQFF	TGTGCCAGCTCACCACCGTGGCCGGGACGAGGCGTGTATGAGCAGTTCTTC